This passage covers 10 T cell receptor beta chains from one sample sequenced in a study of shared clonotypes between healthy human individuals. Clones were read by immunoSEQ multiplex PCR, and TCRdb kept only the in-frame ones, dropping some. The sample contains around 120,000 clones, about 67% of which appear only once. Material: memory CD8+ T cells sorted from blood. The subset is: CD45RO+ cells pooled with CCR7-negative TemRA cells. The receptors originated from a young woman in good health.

The CDR3: CASSLFGELFF. Written as DNA, the CDR3 is TGTGCCAGCAGCTTATTCGGGGAGCTGTTTTTT. The V call is TRBV5-4, the J call TRBJ2-2; D call uncertain. V dropped 2 bases and J dropped 7 bases, with 3 bases sitting between them. The CDR3 loop spans 11 amino acids. CDR1 SGHNT and CDR2 YYREEE come from the germline V gene (reference sequence).

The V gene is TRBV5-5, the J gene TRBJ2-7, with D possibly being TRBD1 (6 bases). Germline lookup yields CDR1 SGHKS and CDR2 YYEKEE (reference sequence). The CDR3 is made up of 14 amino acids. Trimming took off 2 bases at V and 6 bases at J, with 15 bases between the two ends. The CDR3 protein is CASSFMGAEGEQYF. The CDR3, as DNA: TGTGCCAGCAGCTTCATGGGGGCAGAAGGCGAGCAGTACTTC.

The CDR3 DNA follows: TGTGCCAGCAGTGCCTCCTCGGGATCCACCGGGGAGCTGTTTTTT. Its protein is CASSASSGSTGELFF. The genes are TRBV6-4 and TRBJ2-2, with TRBD2 as a possible D gene (5 bases). V was shortened by 4 bases and J by 4 bases, with 13 bases between the two germline ends. CDR1 and CDR2 from the germline V gene are MRHNA and SNTAGT. The length of the CDR3 is 15 residues.

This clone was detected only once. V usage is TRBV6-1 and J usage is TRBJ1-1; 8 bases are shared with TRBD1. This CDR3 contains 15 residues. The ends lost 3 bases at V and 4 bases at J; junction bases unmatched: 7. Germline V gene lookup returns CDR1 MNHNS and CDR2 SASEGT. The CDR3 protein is CASSDPPDRATEAFF. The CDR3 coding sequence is TGTGCCAGCAGTGACCCCCCGGACAGGGCCACTGAAGCTTTCTTT.

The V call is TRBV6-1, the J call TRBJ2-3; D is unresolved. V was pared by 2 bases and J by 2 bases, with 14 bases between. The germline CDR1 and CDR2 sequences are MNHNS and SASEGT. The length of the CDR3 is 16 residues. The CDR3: CASSEWYSTSTDTQYF. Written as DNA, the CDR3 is TGTGCCAGCAGTGAATGGTACAGTACCTCCACAGATACGCAGTATTTT.

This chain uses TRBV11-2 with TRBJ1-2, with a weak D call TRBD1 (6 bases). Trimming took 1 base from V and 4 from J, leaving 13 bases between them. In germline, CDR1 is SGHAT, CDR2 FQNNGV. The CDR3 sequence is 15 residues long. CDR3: CASSLGSRGGYGYTF. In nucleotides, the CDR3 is TGTGCCAGCAGCTTAGGTAGCAGGGGTGGCTATGGCTACACCTTC.

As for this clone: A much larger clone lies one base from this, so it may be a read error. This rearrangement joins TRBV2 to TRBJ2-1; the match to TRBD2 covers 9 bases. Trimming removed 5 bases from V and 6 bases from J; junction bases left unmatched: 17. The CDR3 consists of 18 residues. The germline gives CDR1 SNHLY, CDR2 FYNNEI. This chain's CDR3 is CASSSGASGKTTCNEQFF. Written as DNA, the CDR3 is TGTGCCAGCAGTAGTGGGGCTAGCGGGAAAACGACCTGCAATGAGCAGTTCTTC.

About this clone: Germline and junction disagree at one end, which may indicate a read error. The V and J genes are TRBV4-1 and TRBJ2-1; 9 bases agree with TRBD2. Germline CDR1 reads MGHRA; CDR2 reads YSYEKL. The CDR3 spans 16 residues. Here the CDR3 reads CASSIAGAGTYNEQFF. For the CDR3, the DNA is TGCGCCAGTTCAATAGCGGGGGCCGGGACCTATAATGAGCAGTTCTTC.

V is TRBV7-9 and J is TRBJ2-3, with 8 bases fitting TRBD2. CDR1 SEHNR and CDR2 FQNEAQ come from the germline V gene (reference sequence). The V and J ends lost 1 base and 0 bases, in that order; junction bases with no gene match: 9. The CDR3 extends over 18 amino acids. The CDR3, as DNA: TGTGCCAGCAGCTTAGAACGGGCGGGGGGAACGAGCACAGATACGCAGTATTTT. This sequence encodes CASSLERAGGTSTDTQYF.

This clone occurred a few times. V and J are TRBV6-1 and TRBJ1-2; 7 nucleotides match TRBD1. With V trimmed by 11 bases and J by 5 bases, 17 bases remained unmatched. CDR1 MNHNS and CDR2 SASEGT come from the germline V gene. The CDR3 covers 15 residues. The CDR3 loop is CAGYPGGVVGYGYTF. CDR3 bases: TGTGCCGGGTATCCAGGGGGTGTAGTTGGGTATGGCTACACCTTC.